Listed below are T cell receptor beta chains from one sample, sequenced in a study of T cell repertoires in cytomegalovirus infection. TCRdb passed the reads through MiXCR, listing each CDR3 protein once. The sample has around 550,000 distinct CDR3 sequences, less than 30% seen once; the top ten hold roughly 13%. The material sequenced was PBMCs. All receptors derive from a human donor in good health (CMV status not recorded). Some clones in this sample may be carry-over from other donors' samples. The conserved cysteine and the conserved F or W are not part of the CDR3 here.

v_gene: TRBV6-1; j_gene: TRBJ2-3; CDR3aa: ASSEAVRRARGSDTQY
v_gene: TRBV28; j_gene: TRBJ2-7; CDR3aa: ASPGTASSYEQY
v_gene: TRBV5-3; j_gene: TRBJ1-5; CDR3aa: ASSLAWGTGGDQPQH
v_gene: TRBV7-2; j_gene: TRBJ2-6; CDR3aa: ARGRTGAGSGANVLT
v_gene: TRBV10-2; j_gene: TRBJ1-5; CDR3aa: ASSESVFGEGSNQPQH
v_gene: TRBV7-9; j_gene: TRBJ1-4; CDR3aa: ASSPQGARATNEKLF
v_gene: TRBV7-9; j_gene: TRBJ2-6; CDR3aa: ASSAPATGVTSGANVLT
v_gene: TRBV7-8; j_gene: TRBJ1-5; CDR3aa: ASSFSPGGGNQPQH
v_gene: TRBV13; j_gene: TRBJ1-6; CDR3aa: ASSLGEGSRNSPLH
v_gene: TRBV19; j_gene: TRBJ2-3; CDR3aa: ASVGLGTDTQY
v_gene: TRBV7-2; j_gene: TRBJ1-5; CDR3aa: ASSLGQTFQPQH
v_gene: TRBV20-1; j_gene: TRBJ2-3; CDR3aa: SARDRGLAGEVTDTQY
v_gene: TRBV2; j_gene: TRBJ1-1; CDR3aa: ASSPFRDLNTEAF
v_gene: TRBV6-2/TRBV6-3; j_gene: TRBJ2-1; CDR3aa: ASSYRAGRRNEQF
v_gene: TRBV7-9; j_gene: TRBJ2-7; CDR3aa: ASSVSASSYEQY
v_gene: TRBV6-2/TRBV6-3; j_gene: TRBJ2-5; CDR3aa: ASTTRERGETQY
v_gene: TRBV7-2; j_gene: TRBJ1-2; CDR3aa: ASSSYTGWDYGYT
v_gene: TRBV11-2; j_gene: TRBJ1-4; CDR3aa: ASSLNEQATGLF
v_gene: TRBV11-3; j_gene: TRBJ2-3; CDR3aa: ASSLAEGRETDTQY
v_gene: TRBV19; j_gene: TRBJ2-5; CDR3aa: ASSTPRDLYQETQY
v_gene: TRBV27; j_gene: TRBJ2-3; CDR3aa: ASSQGQGLDTQY
v_gene: TRBV11-2; j_gene: TRBJ2-1; CDR3aa: ASSLDGAAGEQF
v_gene: TRBV7-2; j_gene: TRBJ1-1; CDR3aa: ASSLTGLEAF
v_gene: TRBV10-3; j_gene: TRBJ2-5; CDR3aa: AISKQGGETQY
v_gene: TRBV5-1; j_gene: TRBJ2-2; CDR3aa: ASSLTSGSTTGELF
v_gene: TRBV20-1; j_gene: TRBJ2-1; CDR3aa: SATDRNEQF
v_gene: TRBV28; j_gene: TRBJ2-1; CDR3aa: ASSQTSIGEQF
v_gene: TRBV7-9; j_gene: TRBJ2-3; CDR3aa: ASSKDRLSTDTQY
v_gene: TRBV19; j_gene: TRBJ1-1; CDR3aa: ASSIGGLTEAF
v_gene: TRBV28; j_gene: TRBJ1-1; CDR3aa: ASSFRGPGTEAF
v_gene: TRBV7-2; j_gene: TRBJ2-2; CDR3aa: ASSAGLAGTGELF
v_gene: TRBV12-3/TRBV12-4; j_gene: TRBJ2-3; CDR3aa: ASRLSSTDTQY
v_gene: TRBV5-6; j_gene: TRBJ1-5; CDR3aa: ASSLLDQPQH
v_gene: TRBV6-2/TRBV6-3; j_gene: TRBJ2-4; CDR3aa: ASTRLFMAKNIQY
v_gene: TRBV5-5; j_gene: TRBJ2-7; CDR3aa: ASSLEVGAGYEQY
v_gene: TRBV27; j_gene: TRBJ2-1; CDR3aa: ASSLLGLAGGLNEQF
v_gene: TRBV18; j_gene: TRBJ1-1; CDR3aa: ASSRRQGDTEAF
v_gene: TRBV12-3/TRBV12-4; j_gene: TRBJ1-1; CDR3aa: ASRDRYSEAF
v_gene: TRBV29-1; j_gene: TRBJ1-5; CDR3aa: SVLTGNSNQPQH
v_gene: TRBV30; j_gene: TRBJ1-5; CDR3aa: AWRGQYSNQPQH
v_gene: TRBV12-3/TRBV12-4; j_gene: TRBJ2-3; CDR3aa: ASSPLRAGGGDTQY
v_gene: TRBV7-2; j_gene: TRBJ2-4; CDR3aa: ASREGGTNKNIQY
v_gene: TRBV7-2; j_gene: TRBJ1-4; CDR3aa: ASSLDGREKLF
v_gene: TRBV29-1; j_gene: TRBJ1-2; CDR3aa: SVSHSNYGYT
v_gene: TRBV7-2; j_gene: TRBJ1-1; CDR3aa: ASSFGTWTEAF
v_gene: TRBV19; j_gene: TRBJ1-2; CDR3aa: ASSPDPLYGYT
v_gene: TRBV30; j_gene: TRBJ2-2; CDR3aa: AWSVASYTGELF
v_gene: TRBV7-2; j_gene: TRBJ1-2; CDR3aa: ASSFNVGINYGYT
v_gene: TRBV11-1; j_gene: TRBJ2-1; CDR3aa: ASSLESADEQF